This T cell receptor (beta chain) derives from a study of cytomegalovirus exposure and HLA in healthy donors. Trimming removed 8 bases at V and 3 bases at J, with 16 bases between. There are 15 residues in the CDR3. Germline-derived CDR1 and CDR2 are MNHEY and SVGAGI. The primer mix had 60 Vbeta and 13 Jbeta primers. TCRdb's copy holds only in-frame clones and misses some; the assay was immunoSEQ multiplex PCR. The sample comprises around 120,000 clones, over 65% of which are singletons, and about 3.5% rests with the top ten. The source is a woman aged 25 to 39 in good health and CMV-seropositive. J is TRBJ1-4 and V is TRBV6-5, with a weak D call TRBD1 (5 bases). The specimen sequenced was PBMCs. DNA of the CDR3: TGTGCCAGCGGGTCGCGTGGGGGGGCTAATGAAAAACTGTTTTTT. As protein: CASGSRGGANEKLFF.